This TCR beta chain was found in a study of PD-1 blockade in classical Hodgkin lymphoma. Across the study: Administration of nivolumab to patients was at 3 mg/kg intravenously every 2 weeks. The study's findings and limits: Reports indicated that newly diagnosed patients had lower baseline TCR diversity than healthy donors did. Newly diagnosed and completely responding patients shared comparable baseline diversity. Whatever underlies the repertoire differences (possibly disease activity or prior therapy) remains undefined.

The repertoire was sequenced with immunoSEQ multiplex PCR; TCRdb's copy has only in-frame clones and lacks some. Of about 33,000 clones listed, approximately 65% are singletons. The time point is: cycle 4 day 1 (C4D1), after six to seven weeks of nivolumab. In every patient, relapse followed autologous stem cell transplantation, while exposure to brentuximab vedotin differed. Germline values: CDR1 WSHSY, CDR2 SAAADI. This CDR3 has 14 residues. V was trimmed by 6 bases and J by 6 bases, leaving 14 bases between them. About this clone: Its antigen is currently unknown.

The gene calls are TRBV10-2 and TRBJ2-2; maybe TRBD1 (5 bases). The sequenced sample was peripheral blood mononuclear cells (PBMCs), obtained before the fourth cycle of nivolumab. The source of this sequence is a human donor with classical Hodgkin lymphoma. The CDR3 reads CASRRSQGAGELFF. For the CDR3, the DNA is TGCGCCAGCAGAAGATCCCAGGGTGCCGGGGAGCTGTTTTTT.